The source of this T cell receptor (beta chain) is a study of beta chain features in type 1 diabetes. Study-wide points: The naive, central memory and Treg TCRB repertoires showed an apparent similarity that was greater among patients than among healthy donors. Whether HLA type influences TCRB rearrangement remained unresolved here.

The authors reverse transcribed all of the isolated RNA, so sequencing captured expressed TCRB transcripts. Some 3.3 million reads per sample on average were obtained from naive, central memory and regulatory T cell samples. Measured with immunoSEQ multiplex PCR; TCRdb has only the in-frame clones, and not every one. This table has 350,000 or so clones, 15% to 20% appearing once. Note on this clone: Its antigen is unidentified.

In germline, CDR1 is SEHNR, CDR2 FQNEAQ (reference sequence). Unmatched junction bases numbered 6, after V lost 5 bases and J lost 0 bases. The length of the CDR3 is 15 residues. The material sequenced was naive CD4+ T cells from blood. This sequence joins TRBV7-9 and TRBJ1-2, with 7 nucleotides matching TRBD1. This sequence originates from a woman younger than 30 in good health. The CDR3 coding sequence is TGTGCCAGCAGCCAGGCGGACAGGCCTAACTATGGCTACACCTTC. Protein: CASSQADRPNYGYTF.